These 21 T cell receptor beta chains came from one sample sequenced in a study of blood T cell repertoires in COVID-19. Clones were read by immunoSEQ multiplex PCR, and TCRdb kept only the in-frame ones, dropping some. The data contain about 220,000 clones, around 84% of them singletons. Specimen: peripheral blood. Receptors originate from a young man with active or convalescent COVID-19.

The V call is TRBV18, the J call TRBJ2-4, with 8 bases fitting TRBD1. CDR3 length: 14 residues. The germline V gene has CDR1 KGHSH and CDR2 LQKENI. V lost 6 bases and J lost 7; bases outside the gene matches: 8. This CDR3 is CASSPTGADNIQYF. The CDR3, as DNA: TGTGCCAGCTCTCCGACAGGGGCGGATAACATTCAGTACTTC.

The V call is TRBV19, the J call TRBJ1-2; 7 nucleotides align to TRBD1. CDR1 is LNHDA, CDR2 SQIVND, per germline (reference sequence). Trimming at V came to 6 bases and at J to 4 bases, leaving 2 bases not matched to a gene. CDR3 size: 12 residues. Here the CDR3 reads CASRTGFYGYTF. CDR3 nucleotide sequence: TGTGCCAGTAGGACAGGGTTCTATGGCTACACCTTC.

The CDR3 loop reads CASSLGDRGPEQYF. CDR3 DNA: TGCGCCAGCAGCCTTGGGGACAGGGGGCCCGAGCAGTACTTC. This chain joins TRBV4-1 and TRBJ2-7; 12 bases map to TRBD1. The trim removed 4 bases at V and 6 bases at J, leaving 4 bases unmatched. Germline loops: CDR1 MGHRA, CDR2 YSYEKL. This CDR3 spans 14 amino acids.

The J gene is TRBJ2-7, the V gene TRBV7-8; the D gene is possibly TRBD1 (5 bases). The CDR3 loop spans 15 amino acids. CDR1 is SGHVS, CDR2 FQNEAQ, per germline. V lost 4 bases, J lost 0 bases, and 13 bases lay in between. The CDR3 loop reads CASSSLGVSSYEQYF. The CDR3 DNA reads as TGTGCCAGCAGCTCCCTAGGGGTCTCCTCCTACGAGCAGTACTTC.

The V gene is TRBV19, the J gene TRBJ2-1; the match to TRBD2 covers 10 bases. Germline trimming cut 4 bases from V and 8 bases from J; bases unmatched to any gene: 8. The CDR3 consists of 15 residues. The germline V gene has CDR1 LNHDA and CDR2 SQIVND (reference sequence). CDR3 nucleotides: TGTGCCAGTAGTAAGGCCAGCGGGGGGGCCTATGAGCAGTTCTTC. Encoded protein: CASSKASGGAYEQFF.

This sequence joins TRBV5-7 and TRBJ1-1; possibly TRBD1 for D (6 bases). TRBV5-7 is an ORF, and what it does is uncertain. This CDR3 is 13 amino acids long. V was shortened by 3 bases and J by 4 bases, with 10 bases between the two germline ends. In DNA form, the CDR3 reads TGTGCCAGCAGCTACAGGGAACTCACTGAAGCTTTCTTT. Translation gives CASSYRELTEAFF.

Notes on this clone: The junction and the germline gene differ at one end; a read error may be behind it. This chain joins TRBV28 and TRBJ1-1; possible D gene TRBD1, 6 bases. Germline loops: CDR1 MDHEN, CDR2 SYDVKM. This CDR3 has 15 residues. CDR3 region: CASSSQGLGNPEAFF. CDR3 nucleotide sequence: TGTGCCAGCAGTAGCCAGGGGCTGGGGAACCCTGAAGCTTTCTTT.

The chain uses TRBV4-1 and TRBJ1-2; D possibly corresponds to TRBD1 (5 bases). Germline-derived CDR1 and CDR2 are MGHRA and YSYEKL. The CDR3 runs to 12 residues. The V gene lost 3 bases and the J gene lost 8 bases, with 10 bases spanning the gap. The CDR3 protein is CASSHGGDGYTF. For the CDR3, the DNA is TGCGCCAGCAGCCATGGGGGGGACGGCTACACCTTC.

This sequence joins TRBV11-2 and TRBJ1-1; 8 bases agree with TRBD1. The CDR3 is 15 amino acids. Germline values: CDR1 SGHAT, CDR2 FQNNGV. The J segment lost 9 bases and the V segment lost 0 bases, leaving 9 bases of the junction unmatched. The CDR3 nucleotides read TGTGCCAGCAGCTTAGACGACCGACAGGGGCCCCAAGCTTTCTTT. The encoded protein is CASSLDDRQGPQAFF.

J is TRBJ2-7 and V is TRBV9, with 7 bases aligning to TRBD2. V lost 0 bases to trimming and J lost 4 bases; unmatched junction nucleotides: 4. CDR1 and CDR2 from the germline V gene are SGDLS and YYNGEE. CDR3 length: 14 residues. The CDR3 DNA reads TGTGCCAGCAGCGTAGCGGAGGGAGGGTACGAGCAGTACTTC. Its protein product is CASSVAEGGYEQYF. Using reference TRBV9 and TRBJ2-7 for the parts outside the CDR3, the full variable domain is DSGVTQTPKHLITATGQRVTLRCSPRSGDLSVYWYQQSLDQGLQFLIQYYNGEERAKGNILERFSAQQFPDLHSELNLSSLELGDSALYFCASSVAEGGYEQYFGPGTRLTVT.

The sample holds one count of this clone. The genes are TRBV5-8 and TRBJ1-4; D is undetermined. The CDR3 sequence is 14 residues long. Trimming left V 7 bases short and J 0 bases short, with 10 bases between. From germline, CDR1 is SGHTS and CDR2 YDEGEE. The CDR3 DNA follows: TGTGCCAGCGTCGGGGTGACAACTAATGAAAAACTGTTTTTT. Its protein product is CASVGVTTNEKLFF.

J is TRBJ2-3 and V is TRBV13, with a possible D match to TRBD2 (5 bases). CDR3 size: 15 residues. Trimming took off 5 bases at V and 11 bases at J, with 23 bases between the two ends. Germline V gives CDR1 PRHDT, CDR2 FYEKMQ (reference sequence). The CDR3, as DNA: TGTGCCAGCAGCCCCAGCGGTGAGCAGTTGAGTGTGCAGTATTTT. Translated: CASSPSGEQLSVQYF.

The CDR3 coding sequence is TGTGCCAGCAGTTTTACTATGGTCTACGAGCAGTACTTC. Translating it yields CASSFTMVYEQYF. This chain connects TRBV7-2 to TRBJ2-7, with D unresolved. Germline V CDR1 and CDR2: SGHTA, FQGNSA. The CDR3 sequence is 13 residues long. V lost 6 bases and J lost 3, with 12 bases in between.

J is TRBJ2-2 and V is TRBV6-2 or TRBV6-3; 8 nucleotides line up with TRBD2. CDR3 length equals 15 residues. With 2 bases clipped from V and 5 bases from J, the junction kept 4 bases outside the gene matches. Germline V lookup: CDR1 MNHEY, CDR2 SVGEGT. DNA of the CDR3: TGTGCCAGCAGTTACCAGGCTAGCGGGACCGGGGAGCTGTTTTTT. This translates into CASSYQASGTGELFF.

CDR3 sequence reads: CASSLLSGSLWNEQFF. As DNA, the CDR3 is TGTGCCAGCAGTCTCCTTAGCGGGAGTTTATGGAATGAGCAGTTCTTC. The rearrangement joins TRBV27 to TRBJ2-1; 9 bases agree with TRBD2. The germline gives CDR1 MNHEY, CDR2 SMNVEV (reference sequence). V shed 5 bases, J shed 7 bases, and the junction held 12 bases outside the gene matches. The CDR3 has 16 residues.

The V gene is TRBV27, the J gene TRBJ1-2; D unclear. The CDR3 is 13 residues long. Trimming cost V 8 bases and J 0 bases, with 10 bases left between them. Per the germline V gene, CDR1 is MNHEY and CDR2 is SMNVEV (reference sequence). CDR3 loop: CASSGRTNYGYTF. The CDR3 coding sequence is TGTGCCAGCTCGGGGAGGACTAACTATGGCTACACCTTC.

The rearrangement links TRBV2 to TRBJ1-5; 9 positions agree with TRBD1. The germline CDR1 and CDR2 sequences are SNHLY and FYNNEI. This CDR3 is 14 amino acids long. The V and J ends lost 5 bases and 6 bases, in that order; junction bases with no gene match: 5. The DNA for the CDR3 is TGTGCCAGCAGTTACAGGGGGCGAAGTCAGCCCCAGCATTTT. It is translated as CASSYRGRSQPQHF.

J is TRBJ1-1 and V is TRBV6-5; D not certain. From germline, CDR1 is MNHEY and CDR2 SVGAGI. The CDR3 contains 13 residues. The V gene lost 6 bases and the J gene lost 6 bases, with 14 bases spanning the gap. For the CDR3, the DNA is TGTGCCAGCAGACCTCCGGGGATCCCTGAAGCTTTCTTT. Translation: CASRPPGIPEAFF.

A single count supports this clone. The chain couples TRBV6-5 to TRBJ2-3, with 11 bases that match TRBD2. The CDR3 loop spans 15 amino acids. V trimming: 5 bases; J trimming: 6 bases; junction bases outside the gene matches: 7. CDR1 and CDR2 (germline): MNHEY, SVGAGI. The CDR3: CASSRTSGGSDTQYF. DNA of the CDR3: TGTGCCAGCAGTAGAACTAGCGGGGGTTCCGATACGCAGTATTTT.

The V gene is TRBV6-5, the J gene TRBJ2-1, with a tentative D call TRBD2 (5 bases). Germline CDR1 reads MNHEY; CDR2 reads SVGAGI. The length of the CDR3 is 16 residues. V lost 0 bases to trimming and J lost 0 bases, with 9 bases between them. The CDR3: CASSYSDLISYNEQFF. DNA of the CDR3: TGTGCCAGCAGTTACTCGGACTTGATCTCCTACAATGAGCAGTTCTTC.

The chain joins TRBV6-5 to TRBJ1-1; D remains unclear. V was clipped by 8 bases and J by 1 base, with 11 bases between them. In germline, CDR1 is MNHEY, CDR2 SVGAGI. The CDR3 extends over 13 amino acids. For the CDR3, the DNA is TGTGCCAGCCGGTTGGCGGAGAACACTGAAGCTTTCTTT. Its translation: CASRLAENTEAFF.